These T cell receptor beta chains were read from a single sample in a study of T cell repertoires in cytomegalovirus infection. These receptors lack a known antigen. Via MiXCR, TCRdb re-called the reads, giving one row per CDR3 protein. The table shows about 770,000 distinct CDR3 sequences, with almost 30% occurring only once. Sequencing was performed on cultured CD8+ T cells from PBMCs, taken from culture after CMV antigen stimulation. The receptors stem from a human donor in good health (CMV status not recorded). Some clones in this sample may be carry-over from other donors' samples. Each CDR3 is given with its conserved first and last residue. A D gene is named only where the DNA matches it firmly. The size of a clone is reported for some rows only, either as once, few or many, or as a class for expanded clones.

>few|TRBJ1-1|TRBV27|TRBD1|16
CASSFFPGQGSTEAFF
TGTGCCAGCAGTTTTTTTCCGGGACAGGGGTCCACTGAAGCTTTCTTT
>few|TRBJ2-5|TRBV6-1|NA|12
CASSEARETQYF
TGTGCCAGCAGTGAAGCGCGGGAGACCCAGTACTTC
>NA|TRBJ1-1|TRBV11-2|TRBD1|16
CASSPNRGRRRTEAFF
TGTGCCAGCAGCCCAAACAGGGGGCGGAGACGGACTGAAGCTTTCTTT
>few|TRBJ2-2|TRBV19|TRBD2|17
CASSIDLLAGNTGELFF
TGTGCCAGTAGTATAGATCTTTTAGCGGGGAACACCGGGGAGCTGTTTTTT
>NA|TRBJ2-5|TRBV6-6|NA|15
CASTILQGPREDQYF
TGTGCCAGCACCATCCTCCAGGGCCCCCGAGAGGACCAGTACTTC
>NA|TRBJ2-1|TRBV6-5|TRBD2|13
CASTAGGGNEQFF
TGTGCCAGCACCGCCGGCGGGGGCAATGAGCAGTTCTTC
>NA|TRBJ1-4|TRBV4-1|TRBD1|16
CASSAGYGQGFEKLFF
TGCGCCAGCAGCGCCGGTTATGGACAGGGGTTCGAAAAACTGTTTTTT
>NA|TRBJ1-5|TRBV12-3/TRBV12-4|NA|15
CASSLREGLGQPQHF
TGTGCCAGCAGTTTAAGGGAGGGGTTGGGTCAGCCCCAGCATTTT
>NA|TRBJ2-7|TRBV27|NA|14
CASSLSFTGYEQYF
TGTGCCAGCAGTTTGTCCTTTACAGGTTACGAGCAGTACTTC
>few|TRBJ1-1|TRBV6-1|NA|11
CASRGPAEAFF
TGTGCCAGCAGAGGCCCCGCTGAAGCTTTCTTT
>NA|TRBJ2-3|TRBV12-3/TRBV12-4|NA|13
CASSAGVVDTQYF
TGTGCCAGCAGCGCAGGGGTTGTAGATACGCAGTATTTT
>NA|TRBJ1-1|TRBV7-9|TRBD1|13
CASSGRTGSEAFF
TGTGCCAGCAGCGGCAGGACAGGGTCGGAAGCTTTCTTT
>many|TRBJ1-1|TRBV12-3/TRBV12-4|NA|14
CASSFYKGGAEAFF
TGTGCCAGCAGTTTTTACAAGGGGGGGGCTGAAGCTTTCTTT
>NA|TRBJ2-7|TRBV5-8|TRBD1|12
CASSLVDRDFQF
TGTGCCAGCAGCTTGGTGGACAGGGACTTCCAGTTC
>NA|TRBJ1-2|TRBV20-1|NA|14
CSARNRETNYGYTF
TGCAGTGCTAGAAACAGGGAAACTAACTATGGCTACACCTTC
>NA|TRBJ1-2|TRBV15|TRBD1|13
CATSNRDSWGYTF
TGTGCCACCAGCAACCGGGACAGCTGGGGCTACACCTTC
>few|TRBJ2-7|TRBV7-9|TRBD1|16
CASSPRQGPHSYEQYF
TGTGCCAGCAGCCCACGACAGGGGCCACACTCCTACGAGCAGTACTTC
>NA|TRBJ1-2|TRBV12-3/TRBV12-4|NA|15
CASSPETDPYYGYTF
TGTGCCAGCAGTCCTGAGACAGATCCTTACTATGGCTACACCTTC
>NA|TRBJ1-1|TRBV10-2|NA|12
CASSSALTEAFF
TGCGCCAGCAGTTCAGCCCTGACTGAAGCTTTCTTT
>many|TRBJ1-5|TRBV7-9|NA|12
CASSLRGWVLHF
TGTGCCAGCAGCCTACGTGGGTGGGTTTTGCATTTT
>few|TRBJ2-7|TRBV6-5|NA|14
CASSYGDITYEQYF
TGTGCCAGCAGTTACGGAGACATAACCTACGAGCAGTACTTC
>few|TRBJ1-2|TRBV6-6|NA|15
CASRQKGRGMGGYTF
TGTGCCAGCAGACAAAAGGGGCGGGGCATGGGGGGCTACACCTTC
>few|TRBJ2-1|TRBV27|NA|14
CASSFQGFFNEQFF
TGTGCCAGCAGTTTTCAGGGGTTTTTCAATGAGCAGTTCTTC
>few|TRBJ2-5|TRBV27|TRBD2|16
CASSLAIAGGQETQYF
TGTGCCAGCAGCCTCGCAATAGCGGGGGGCCAAGAGACCCAGTACTTC
>NA|TRBJ1-4|TRBV6-6|NA|14
CASRGDGVNEKLFF
TGTGCCAGTCGTGGGGACGGAGTAAATGAAAAACTGTTTTTT
>many|TRBJ2-1|TRBV7-4|TRBD2|18
CASSLPALAGGQGNEQFF
TGTGCCAGCAGCTTGCCCGCACTAGCGGGGGGGCAAGGGAATGAGCAGTTCTTC
>NA|TRBJ2-5|TRBV9|NA|15
CASSVATDGPQTQYF
TGTGCCAGCAGCGTAGCTACCGACGGCCCGCAGACCCAGTACTTC
>few|TRBJ2-5|TRBV6-6|NA|14
CASTPQANQETQYF
TGTGCCAGCACCCCACAGGCGAACCAAGAGACCCAGTACTTC
>few|TRBJ1-2|TRBV7-9|NA|12
CASSPWRDGYTF
TGTGCCAGCAGCCCGTGGAGGGATGGCTACACCTTC
>NA|TRBJ2-1|TRBV5-8|TRBD2|15
CASSLVLAAGSEQFF
TGTGCCAGCAGCTTGGTGCTAGCGGCGGGTTCCGAACAGTTCTTC
>few|TRBJ2-7|TRBV5-4|NA|15
CASSLQGAGRDEQYF
TGTGCCAGCAGCTTGCAGGGCGCAGGGAGAGACGAGCAGTACTTC
>few|TRBJ2-1|TRBV7-9|NA|12
CASSKIVDEQFF
TGTGCCAGCAGTAAAATCGTGGATGAGCAGTTCTTC